This TCR beta chain was sequenced during a study of blood T cell repertoires in COVID-19 (dated by TCRdb to 2020 to 2021). For the wider study: Samples covering the acute and convalescent phases of COVID-19 were provided by collaborators in the United States, Italy and Spain. The material from the prospective study consisted of cDNA or gDNA derived from T cells, B-cell-depleted T cells, or PBMCs. Subjects who had been exposed to COVID-19, were actively infected with it, or had recovered from it provided the deeply sampled blood TCRbeta repertoires that made up the dataset. A freely available public database, intended as a resource for researchers studying the immune response to SARS-CoV-2, is where the repertoires were released. The samples were drawn from two sources: the first 160 participants of the ongoing ImmuneRACE study, and 1,200 or so subjects contributed by 6 global collaborators. The sample metadata nearly always contained a de-identified subject ID, COVID-19 status, age in years and sex. Where available, HLA class I and class II types were taken from metadata supplied by the sample provider and were not determined by assay-based typing. The research as a whole found: How much clinical and demographic metadata was included differed by source and by participant, and the metadata was provided uncurated.

The immunoSEQ Assay, a bias-controlled multiplex PCR, was used to amplify TCRbeta CDR3 regions from genomic DNA. As for how the authors treated the data: The number of nucleated cells in each sample was estimated by amplification of reference gene primers within the assay. To quantify the absolute abundance of each unique TCRbeta CDR3 rearrangement, sequence reads were collapsed and filtered. Productive Simpson clonality was computed per sample as the square root of Simpson's diversity index over productive rearrangements. This immuneACCESS table, as held by TCRdb, lists in-frame sequences with V and J called but not all clones. Of the missing ones, under half trace to an unresolved V gene in checked studies; the others have no known cause. For V, J and clone size, that table is used; D and trimming come from the DNA. The sample profile shows 250,000 to 300,000 clones; around nine tenths of them were found once. The ten top clones hold roughly 12% of the sample.

In Seattle, one collaborating source enrolled patients while the infection was active and tracked those patients longitudinally over the course of disease. Collaborating institutions collected whole blood in K2EDTA tubes following their own protocols. Collaborator samples were shipped for TCRbeta analysis as frozen whole blood, isolated PBMCs, or DNA extracted from either sample type. Note on this clone: What antigen it recognizes has not been identified. Base qualities were left out, and no much larger clone turns up one base away.

V ends up 6 bases short and J 4 bases short, with an unmatched junction base count of 8. Via the germline V gene (reference sequence), CDR1 is LGHDT and CDR2 YNNKEL. There are 14 amino acids in the CDR3, from cysteine to phenylalanine inclusive. The entry retains the CDR3 DNA only, 42 bases that are in frame from base 1. This TCR was recovered from a woman in her 30s with COVID-19, enrolled during active disease. Sequencing used peripheral blood. This sequence uses TRBV3-1 (or the pseudogene TRBV3-2) and TRBJ1-2; TRBD1 agrees with 7 junctional bases. The CDR3: CASSEAGTAYGYTF. The DNA sequence is given as TGTGCCAGCAGTGAAGCCGGGACAGCCTATGGCTACACCTTC.